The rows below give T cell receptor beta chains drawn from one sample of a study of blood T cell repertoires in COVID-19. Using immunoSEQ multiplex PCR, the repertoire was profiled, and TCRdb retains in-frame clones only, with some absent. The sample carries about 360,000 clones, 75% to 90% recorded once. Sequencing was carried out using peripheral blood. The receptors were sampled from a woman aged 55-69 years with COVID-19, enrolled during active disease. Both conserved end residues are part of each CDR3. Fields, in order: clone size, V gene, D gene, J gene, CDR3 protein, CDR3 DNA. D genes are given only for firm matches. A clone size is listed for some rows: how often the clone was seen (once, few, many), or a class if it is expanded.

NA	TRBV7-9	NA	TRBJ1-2	CASSSALGGEYGYTF	TGTGCCAGCAGCTCCGCCTTAGGGGGAGAATATGGCTACACCTTC
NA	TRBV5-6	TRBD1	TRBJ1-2	CASSSTGEFYGYTF	TGTGCCAGCAGCTCGACAGGGGAATTCTATGGCTACACCTTC
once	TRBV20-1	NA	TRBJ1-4	CSANKEKLFF	TGCAGTGCTAACAAGGAAAAACTGTTTTTT
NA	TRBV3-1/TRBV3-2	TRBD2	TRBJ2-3	CASSPPGLADSSQYF	TGTGCCAGCAGCCCGCCGGGACTAGCGGACTCCTCGCAGTATTTT
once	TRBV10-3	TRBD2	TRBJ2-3	CAISPGGAGTDTQYF	TGTGCCATCAGTCCCGGGGGGGCCGGCACAGATACGCAGTATTTT
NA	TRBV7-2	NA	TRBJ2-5	CASSYGGPQETQYF	TGTGCCAGCAGCTACGGGGGGCCGCAAGAGACCCAGTACTTC
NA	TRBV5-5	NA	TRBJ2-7	CASSLRFDSPISYEQYF	TGTGCCAGCAGCCTCCGATTTGACAGTCCAATTTCCTACGAGCAGTACTTC
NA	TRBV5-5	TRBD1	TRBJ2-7	CASSSRGRLYYEQYF	TGTGCCAGCAGCTCCAGGGGGCGGTTGTACTACGAGCAGTACTTC
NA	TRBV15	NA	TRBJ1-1	CATSRGGGLGTEAFF	TGTGCCACCAGCAGAGGGGGGGGCTTAGGCACTGAAGCTTTCTTT
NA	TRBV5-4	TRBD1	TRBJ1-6	CASTKDRVGNSPLHF	TGTGCCAGCACCAAAGACAGGGTAGGTAATTCACCCCTCCACTTT
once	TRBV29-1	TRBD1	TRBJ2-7	CSVALEGQGANEQYF	TGCAGCGTTGCCCTTGAGGGACAGGGGGCTAACGAGCAGTACTTC
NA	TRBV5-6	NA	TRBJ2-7	CASRNQGPDEQYF	TGTGCCAGCAGGAACCAGGGTCCGGACGAGCAGTACTTC
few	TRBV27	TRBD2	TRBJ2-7	CASRGGLEGLEQYF	TGTGCCAGCAGGGGGGGACTAGAAGGTCTGGAGCAGTACTTC
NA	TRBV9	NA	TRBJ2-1	CASSVQAGRSYNEQFF	TGTGCCAGCAGCGTACAGGCGGGTCGCTCCTACAATGAGCAGTTCTTC
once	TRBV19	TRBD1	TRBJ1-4	CARRRGQGSYANEKLFF	TGTGCCAGAAGACGAGGACAGGGAAGCTATGCTAATGAAAAACTGTTTTTT
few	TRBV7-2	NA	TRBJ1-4	CASSPDQSRERRVF	TGTGCCAGCAGCCCAGATCAAAGCCGGGAGCGGAGGGTTTTT
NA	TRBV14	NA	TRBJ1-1	CASSNRATEAFF	TGTGCCAGCAGTAACAGGGCCACTGAAGCTTTCTTT
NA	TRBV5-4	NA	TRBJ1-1	CASSSGGGGGRAEAFF	TGTGCCAGCAGCTCGGGAGGGGGAGGGGGAAGGGCTGAAGCTTTCTTT
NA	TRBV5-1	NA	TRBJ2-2	CASSLSTAYTGELFF	TGCGCCAGCAGCTTGTCGACAGCCTACACCGGGGAGCTGTTTTTT
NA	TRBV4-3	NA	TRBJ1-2	CASSQDAGRYGYTF	TGCGCCAGCAGCCAAGATGCAGGGCGCTATGGCTACACCTTC
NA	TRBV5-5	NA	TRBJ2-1	CASSLALNEQFF	TGTGCCAGCAGCTTGGCCTTGAATGAGCAGTTCTTC
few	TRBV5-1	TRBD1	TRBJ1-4	CASSSQGENEKLFF	TGCGCCAGCAGCTCCCAGGGGGAAAATGAAAAACTGTTTTTT
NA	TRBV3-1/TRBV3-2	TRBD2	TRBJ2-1	CASSPQASGTGFRSRYNEQFF	TGTGCCAGCAGCCCTCAAGCGAGCGGGACCGGGTTCCGAAGCCGTTACAATGAGCAGTTCTTC
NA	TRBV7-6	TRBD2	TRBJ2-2	CASRTTSGGLLTGELFF	TGTGCCAGCAGGACAACTAGCGGGGGCCTCCTCACCGGGGAGCTGTTTTTT
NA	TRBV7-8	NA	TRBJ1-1	CASSFEGVPAEAFF	TGTGCCAGCAGCTTTGAGGGGGTTCCGGCTGAAGCTTTCTTT
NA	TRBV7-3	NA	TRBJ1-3	CASRQGNSGNTIYF	TGTGCCAGCAGGCAGGGTAACTCTGGAAACACCATATATTTT
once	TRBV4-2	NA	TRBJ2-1	CASSQDRKDTYNEQFF	TGTGCCAGCAGCCAAGATCGAAAGGACACTTACAATGAGCAGTTCTTC
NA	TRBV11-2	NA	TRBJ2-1	CASSFSPGNEQFF	TGTGCCAGCAGCTTTAGTCCCGGCAATGAGCAGTTCTTC
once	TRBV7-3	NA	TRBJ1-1	CASSSEMNTEAFF	TGTGCCAGCAGCTCAGAAATGAACACTGAAGCTTTCTTT
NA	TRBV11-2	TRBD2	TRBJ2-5	CASSFIALAGGLETQYF	TGTGCCAGCAGCTTCATCGCACTAGCGGGGGGGCTAGAGACCCAGTACTTC
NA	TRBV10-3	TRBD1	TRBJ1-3	CAISPQTGGNTIYF	TGTGCCATCAGTCCCCAGACAGGGGGAAACACCATATATTTT
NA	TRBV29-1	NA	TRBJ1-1	CSGSEGTNTEAFF	TGCAGCGGTTCGGAGGGTACGAACACTGAAGCTTTCTTT
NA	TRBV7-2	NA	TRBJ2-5	CASSLSRATQYF	TGTGCCAGCAGCTTAAGCAGGGCGACCCAGTACTTC
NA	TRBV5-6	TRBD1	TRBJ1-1	CASSLGTGTEAFF	TGTGCCAGCAGCCTGGGGACAGGAACTGAAGCTTTCTTT
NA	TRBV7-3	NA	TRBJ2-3	CASSLQGDTQYF	TGTGCCAGCAGCTTACAGGGAGATACGCAGTATTTT
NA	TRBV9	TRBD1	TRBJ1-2	CASSVDRRGHGYTF	TGTGCCAGCAGCGTGGACAGGCGAGGTCATGGCTACACCTTC
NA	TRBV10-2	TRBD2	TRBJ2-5	CASSESKTSGGQETQYF	TGCGCCAGCAGTGAGTCGAAGACTAGCGGGGGCCAAGAGACCCAGTACTTC
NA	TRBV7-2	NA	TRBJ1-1	CASSLRQSGTEAFF	TGTGCCAGCAGCTTACGACAGTCGGGCACTGAAGCTTTCTTT
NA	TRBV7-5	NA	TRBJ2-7	CVRSLRTGPYEQYF	TGTGTCAGAAGCCTCAGGACAGGTCCCTACGAGCAGTACTTC
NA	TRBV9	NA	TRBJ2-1	CASSAGGTVVSYNEQFF	TGTGCCAGCAGCGCAGGCGGGACGGTAGTTTCCTACAATGAGCAGTTCTTC
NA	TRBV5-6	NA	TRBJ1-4	CASSSGTRNEKLFF	TGTGCCAGCAGTTCCGGGACAAGGAATGAAAAACTGTTTTTT